This T cell receptor (beta chain) emerged from a study of CD8 T cells in ankylosing spondylitis. Each CDR3 protein gets one entry after TCRdb re-called the 5' RACE reads with MiXCR. The data contain about 270,000 distinct CDR3 sequences, about 30% of them seen just once; the ten biggest clones take up roughly 4.2%. Whole-study findings and limits: Significant enrichment of disease-linked clones was reportedly seen in matched ankylosing spondylitis synovial fluid. There was a TCR beta motif, made of several highly homologous variants, that appeared characteristic of ankylosing spondylitis blood.

This CDR3 has 13 residues. In germline, CDR1 is DFQATT, CDR2 SNEGSKA (reference sequence). This clonotype was observed a few times. Its matching antigen is unknown. Sequenced sample: blood, either unsorted or a sorted T cell fraction (not recorded which). This chain links TRBV20-1 with TRBJ2-3, with 8 bases aligning to TRBD2. The clonotype comes from a male donor with ankylosing spondylitis or in good health (not recorded which). CDR3 loop: CSVVPGGTDTQYF. The CDR3 bases are TGCAGCGTCGTGCCGGGGGGGACAGATACGCAGTATTTT.